One sample yielded the 30 T cell receptor beta chains listed below, sequenced in a study of post-analysis software for immune sequencing data. General study points: Several TRBV segments, TRBV5-6, TRBV5-1 and TRBV20-1 among them, were found more frequent in patients than controls.

Unique molecular identifiers had been added to the TCR beta cDNA libraries. Each CDR3 protein gets one entry after TCRdb re-called the PCR reads with MiXCR. The sample yields 600,000 to 750,000 distinct CDR3 sequences, roughly three fifths seen once. These receptors' targets are unknown. The sequencing sample was made of blood. The receptor set was obtained from a girl aged 2-10 years with multiple sclerosis.

The chain recombines TRBV20-1 with TRBJ2-5; TRBD1 matches at 10 bases. The CDR3 has 14 residues. Germline V CDR1 and CDR2: DFQATT, SNEGSKA (reference sequence). The V and J ends lost 5 bases and 2 bases, in that order; junction bases with no gene match: 5. The CDR3 is CSAHPGQGQETQYF. The CDR3 DNA is TGCAGTGCTCATCCGGGACAGGGGCAAGAGACCCAGTACTTC.

The chain combines TRBV20-1 with TRBJ2-5; TRBD2 might be the D (6 bases). The V end was cut by 6 bases, the J end by 4 bases, with 18 bases between. The CDR3 runs 14 residues. Germline-derived CDR1 and CDR2 are DFQATT and SNEGSKA (reference sequence). The CDR3 sequence is CSARRDSEIETQYF. CDR3 bases: TGCAGTGCGCGCCGGGACTCAGAGATAGAGACCCAGTACTTC.

This chain connects TRBV20-1 to TRBJ2-5; 9 bases match TRBD2. The germline CDR1 and CDR2 sequences are DFQATT and SNEGSKA (reference sequence). The CDR3 has 17 residues. Losses at the gene ends were 3 bases for V and 5 bases for J; bases not matched to a gene: 16. The CDR3 nucleotides read TGCAGTGCTAGCCATCCTCTATTAGCGGGAGTAATTGAGACCCAGTACTTC. Encoded protein: CSASHPLLAGVIETQYF.

This chain joins TRBV6-5 and TRBJ2-1, with 13 bases identical to TRBD2. CDR3 length equals 16 residues. Looked up from germline, CDR1 is MNHEY and CDR2 is SVGAGI. Trimming took 0 bases from V and 5 from J; bases not matched to a gene: 1. CDR3 residues: CASSYSGLAGDNEQFF. The CDR3 coding sequence is TGTGCCAGCAGTTACTCCGGACTAGCGGGAGACAATGAGCAGTTCTTC.

This clonotype was found a few times. The chain joins TRBV20-1 to TRBJ1-5; D is uncertain. The germline V gene encodes CDR1 DFQATT and CDR2 SNEGSKA (reference sequence). The CDR3 is 16 residues long. V was trimmed by 1 base and J by 1 base, leaving 14 bases between them. CDR3 in DNA: TGCAGTGCTAGAGCCCGTGCCTTGTGGAGCAATCAGCCCCAGCATTTT. This translates into CSARARALWSNQPQHF.

The V gene is TRBV10-2, the J gene TRBJ2-3; D may be TRBD2 (6 bases). V lost 0 bases and J lost 3, with 10 bases in between. Germline-derived CDR1 and CDR2 are WSHSY and SAAADI. This CDR3 region has 15 residues. This CDR3 reads CASSESGGRTDTQYF. DNA of the CDR3: TGCGCCAGCAGTGAGTCTGGGGGGAGGACAGATACGCAGTATTTT.

This clonotype was picked up a small number of times. V usage is TRBV29-1 and J usage is TRBJ2-1; 7 bases line up with TRBD2. Germline CDR1 is SQVTM and CDR2 is ANQGSEA. The CDR3 loop spans 14 amino acids. Unmatched junction bases numbered 10, after V lost 3 bases and J lost 8 bases. The chain's CDR3 is CSVDPAGATDEQFF. In DNA, the CDR3 is TGCAGCGTTGACCCGGCGGGAGCAACCGATGAGCAGTTCTTC.

V and J are TRBV2 and TRBJ2-4, with 9 bases that match TRBD2. The DNA end favors TRBJ2-7, so the J call may be wrong. The CDR3 is 13 residues long. Germline V gene data show CDR1 as SNHLY and CDR2 as FYNNEI. The DNA for the CDR3 is TGTGCCAGCATCCGACTAGCGGCTTACGAGCAGTACTTC. Amino acids: CASIRLAAYEQYF.

The chain links TRBV12-3 or TRBV12-4 to TRBJ1-4; D may be TRBD1 (5 bases). The V and J ends lost 5 bases and 0 bases respectively, with 10 bases between them. The CDR3 has 15 amino acids. The CDR3 nucleotides are TGTGCCAGCAGTCCGAGGGGAACAACTAATGAAAAACTGTTTTTT. It specifies CASSPRGTTNEKLFF.

The chain has TRBV6-2 or TRBV6-3 and TRBJ2-1, with D perhaps TRBD1 or TRBD2 (5 bases each). The V gene's germline CDR1 is MNHEY and CDR2 SVGEGT. The CDR3 loop spans 15 amino acids. V lost 2 bases, J lost 6 bases, and 14 bases lay in between. The CDR3, as DNA: TGTGCCAGCAGTTACCATTCGGGACGGAGCAATGAGCAGTTCTTC. This translates into CASSYHSGRSNEQFF.

This clonotype was seen a few times. V is TRBV29-1 and J is TRBJ2-1, with 10 bases that match TRBD2. Germline V gives CDR1 SQVTM, CDR2 ANQGSEA. Trimming removed 4 bases from V and 15 bases from J; junction bases left unmatched: 6. The CDR3 spans 11 residues. CDR3: CSVVSGGALFF. CDR3 DNA: TGCAGCGTTGTAAGCGGGGGGGCCTTGTTCTTC.

The chain links TRBV29-1 to TRBJ2-1; 7 nucleotides line up with TRBD2. The germline CDR1 and CDR2 sequences are SQVTM and ANQGSEA. The CDR3 has 15 amino acids. Germline trimming cut 4 bases from V and 7 bases from J; bases unmatched to any gene: 13. In nucleotides, the CDR3 is TGCAGCGTTGGATCATGGGGGGGGATGCAGAATGAGCAGTTCTTC. It yields the protein CSVGSWGGMQNEQFF.

This clonotype was counted once. The rearrangement uses TRBV7-2 and TRBJ2-3; D tentatively reads TRBD1 or TRBD2 (5 bases each). There are 15 residues in the CDR3. Germline values: CDR1 SGHTA, CDR2 FQGNSA. Trimming pared 5 bases from V and 2 bases from J, leaving 14 bases between. The CDR3 reads CASSPGTSNTDTQYF. The CDR3 region has the DNA TGTGCCAGCAGCCCCGGGACCTCAAACACAGATACGCAGTATTTT.

This clonotype was detected only once. This rearrangement joins TRBV7-2 to TRBJ2-3; 10 nucleotides line up with TRBD2. Germline CDR1 and CDR2: SGHTA and FQGNSA. The trim removed 6 bases at V and 0 bases at J, leaving 3 bases unmatched. The CDR3 sequence is 15 residues long. CDR3 nucleotide sequence: TGTGCCAGCAGTCCTAGCGGGAGAAGCACAGATACGCAGTATTTT. Translation gives CASSPSGRSTDTQYF.

The V gene is TRBV20-1, the J gene TRBJ2-3; 7 nucleotides match TRBD2. Germline values: CDR1 DFQATT, CDR2 SNEGSKA (reference sequence). With 0 bases clipped from V and 1 base from J, the junction kept 7 bases outside the gene matches. This CDR3 spans 16 amino acids. CDR3 bases: TGCAGTGCTAGAGACCCGGTTCTAGCGGGCACAGATACGCAGTATTTT. Residues: CSARDPVLAGTDTQYF.

This clonotype was found a few times. Here the CDR3 reads CASSQQTAGLAGNPYEQYF. In DNA, the CDR3 is TGCGCCAGCAGCCAACAAACCGCGGGCCTAGCGGGTAACCCCTACGAGCAGTACTTC. The chain uses TRBV4-1 and TRBJ2-7, with 8 bases that match TRBD2. This CDR3 region has 19 residues. Germline CDR1 reads MGHRA; CDR2 reads YSYEKL. V lost 2 bases, J lost 2 bases, and 17 bases stayed unmatched.

CDR3 bases: TGTGCCAGCAGCTTGTGGAGCACAGATACGCAGTATTTT. Its translation: CASSLWSTDTQYF. The rearrangement uses TRBV5-5 and TRBJ2-3; D ambiguous. V was shortened by 1 base and J by 0 bases, with 3 bases between the two germline ends. CDR1 is SGHKS, CDR2 YYEKEE, per germline (reference sequence). The CDR3 runs to 13 residues.

There are a few counts of this clonotype. The V call is TRBV6-2 or TRBV6-3, the J call TRBJ2-1; 13 nucleotides line up with TRBD2. V lost 7 bases and J lost 6; bases outside the gene matches: 12. Germline values: CDR1 MNHEY, CDR2 SVGEGT. The CDR3 runs 17 residues. CDR3 sequence reads: CASIGLTSGGIRNEQFF. The CDR3 DNA reads as TGTGCCAGCATCGGCCTGACTAGCGGGGGGATACGCAATGAGCAGTTCTTC.

This clonotype has just one count. The J gene is TRBJ1-2, the V gene TRBV6-5, with 8 bases aligning to TRBD1. The V gene's germline CDR1 is MNHEY and CDR2 SVGAGI. J lost 8 bases, V lost 6 bases, and 14 bases had no gene match. The CDR3 is 15 residues long. CDR3 in DNA: TGTGCCAGCAGCTCTAAGAGGGACAGGTCTCTCGGCTACACCTTC. As protein: CASSSKRDRSLGYTF.

The rearrangement links TRBV7-2 to TRBJ2-7, with 12 positions matching TRBD2. CDR1 SGHTA and CDR2 FQGNSA come from the germline V gene. The CDR3 runs to 15 residues. J gave up 4 bases and V 2 bases, and 3 bases lay outside the gene matches. The CDR3 spells CASSLRTSGIYEQYF. DNA for the CDR3: TGTGCCAGCAGCTTAAGGACTAGCGGGATATACGAGCAGTACTTC.

The CDR3 sequence is CASTWTANTEAFF. The CDR3 nucleotides are TGTGCCAGCACATGGACGGCGAACACTGAAGCTTTCTTT. V is TRBV12-3 or TRBV12-4 and J is TRBJ1-1; no definite D call. Deletions cut 7 bases from V and 1 base from J, with 10 bases between. This CDR3 contains 13 residues.

CDR3 DNA sequence: TGTGCCAGCGAGCGGGGCGGGCCGGGGGGCACAGATACGCAGTATTTT. Translation: CASERGGPGGTDTQYF. The rearrangement joins TRBV11-2 to TRBJ2-3, with 7 bases identical to TRBD2. The junction had 12 bases not matched to a gene; V was cut back by 8 bases and J by 1 base. Germline CDR1 is SGHAT and CDR2 is FQNNGV. This CDR3 contains 16 residues. The whole variable domain, remainder taken from reference TRBV11-2 and TRBJ2-3, is EAGVAQSPRYKIIEKRQSVAFWCNPISGHATLYWYQQILGQGPKLLIQFQNNGVVDDSQLPKDRFSAERLKGVDSTLKIQPAKLEDSAVYLCASERGGPGGTDTQYFGPGTRLTVL.

J is TRBJ2-1 and V is TRBV2; 10 positions match TRBD1. The CDR3 has 15 residues. V dropped 9 bases and J dropped 9; count of bases not matched to a gene: 14. Germline CDR1 SNHLY, CDR2 FYNNEI. CDR3 residues: CARDRQGAFASEQFF. DNA of the CDR3: TGTGCCAGAGATCGACAGGGGGCTTTCGCGAGTGAGCAGTTCTTC.

The J gene is TRBJ1-2, the V gene TRBV4-2; D is unresolved. In germline, CDR1 is LGHNA, CDR2 YNFKEQ. The CDR3 contains 13 residues. Trimming removed 2 bases from V and 4 bases from J, with 8 bases in between. The CDR3 here is CASSQPNLYGYTF. The CDR3 bases are TGTGCCAGCAGCCAACCGAACCTCTATGGCTACACCTTC.

The gene calls are TRBV6-6 and TRBJ2-3; D remains unclear. This CDR3 is built from 13 residues. Trimming left V 10 bases short and J 2 bases short, with 13 bases between. Germline loops: CDR1 MNHNY, CDR2 SVGAGI (reference sequence). The CDR3 sequence: CATLSPNTDTQYF. For the CDR3, the DNA is TGTGCCACCCTTTCGCCCAACACAGATACGCAGTATTTT.

For this clonotype: This may stem from a read error, because a much larger clone lies one nucleotide away. The conserved closing phenylalanine or tryptophan is absent in this CDR3, likely reflecting a read error. J is TRBJ2-1 and V is TRBV27; the D gene could be TRBD1 or TRBD2 (5 bases each). The CDR3 is made up of 17 amino acids. The germline V gene encodes CDR1 MNHEY and CDR2 SMNVEV (reference sequence). The V and J ends lost 3 bases and 6 bases respectively, with 21 bases between them. CDR3 sequence: CASSFVGLGDSSNEQFS. The CDR3 DNA is TGTGCCAGCAGTTTCGTAGGGTTGGGGGATTCGAGCAATGAGCAGTTCTCC.

The chain carries TRBV5-5 and TRBJ2-1; 9 nucleotides line up with TRBD1. The CDR3 consists of 15 residues. Germline V gene lookup returns CDR1 SGHKS and CDR2 YYEKEE (reference sequence). J gave up 4 bases and V 3 bases, and 5 bases lay outside the gene matches. CDR3 protein: CASSYRDRDYNEQFF. CDR3 sequence (DNA): TGTGCCAGCAGCTACCGGGACAGGGATTACAATGAGCAGTTCTTC. Supplemented by reference TRBV5-5 and TRBJ2-1, the full variable domain reads DAGVTQSPTHLIKTRGQQVTLRCSPISGHKSVSWYQQVLGQGPQFIFQYYEKEERGRGNFPDRFSARQFPNYSSELNVNALLLGDSALYLCASSYRDRDYNEQFFGPGTRLTVL.

The genes are TRBV12-3 or TRBV12-4 and TRBJ2-2; D gene unclear. This CDR3 is built from 13 residues. V dropped 3 bases and J dropped 6 bases, with 8 bases sitting between them. The CDR3 nucleotides are TGTGCCAGCAGTTTCCTAGTCGCCGGGGAGCTGTTTTTT. Translated: CASSFLVAGELFF.

The chain links TRBV5-1 to TRBJ1-2, with D tentatively TRBD1 (5 bases). V shed 4 bases and J shed 2 bases, with 12 bases lying between them. The CDR3 contains 14 residues. The germline CDR1 and CDR2 sequences are SGHRS and YFSETQ. CDR3 amino acids: CASSPTGGNYGYTF. CDR3 sequence (DNA): TGCGCCAGCAGCCCTACAGGTGGCAACTATGGCTACACCTTC.

This clonotype has a single count. V usage is TRBV19 and J usage is TRBJ2-1; D unresolved. Between the trimmed V and J ends, which lost 4 bases and 1 base, there was a span of 11 bases. Germline V CDR1 and CDR2: LNHDA, SQIVND (reference sequence). CDR3 length: 15 amino acids. CDR3 sequence reads: CASSTPTASYNEQFF. The DNA for the CDR3 is TGTGCCAGTAGTACGCCGACGGCTTCCTACAATGAGCAGTTCTTC.